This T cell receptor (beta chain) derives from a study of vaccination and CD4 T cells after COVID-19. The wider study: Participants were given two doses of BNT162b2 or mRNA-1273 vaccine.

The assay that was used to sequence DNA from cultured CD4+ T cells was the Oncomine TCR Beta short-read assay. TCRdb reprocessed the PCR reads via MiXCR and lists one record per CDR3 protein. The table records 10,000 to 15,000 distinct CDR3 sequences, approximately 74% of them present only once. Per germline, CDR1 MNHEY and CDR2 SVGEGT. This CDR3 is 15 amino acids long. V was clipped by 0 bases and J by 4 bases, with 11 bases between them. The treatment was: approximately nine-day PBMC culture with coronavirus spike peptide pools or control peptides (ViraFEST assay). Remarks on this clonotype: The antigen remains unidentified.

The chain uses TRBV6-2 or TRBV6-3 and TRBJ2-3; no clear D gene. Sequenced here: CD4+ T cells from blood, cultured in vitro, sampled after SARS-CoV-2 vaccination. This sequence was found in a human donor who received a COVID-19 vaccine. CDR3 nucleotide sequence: TGTGCCAGCAGTTACTCGACTGTGTCCGCAGATACGCAGTATTTT. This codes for CASSYSTVSADTQYF.